This T cell receptor beta chain was observed in a study of blood T cells in healthy people across ages. Primed by a sample-barcoded 5' primer and a J-beta primer mix, a second PCR proceeded for about 6 to 12 cycles. TCRdb re-called the 5' RACE reads with MiXCR, one entry per CDR3 protein. Counted here are 1.5 million to 1.9 million distinct CDR3 sequences, 35% to 45% occurring once; the ten biggest clones make up 4%. The CDR3 consists of 13 residues. V was shortened by 5 bases and J by 7 bases, with 14 bases between the two germline ends. Per the germline V gene, CDR1 is SEHNR and CDR2 is FQNEAQ (reference sequence). Healthy Caucasian individuals from Russia aged about 6 to 95 were enrolled as donors.

This chain connects TRBV7-9 to TRBJ1-2; D perhaps matches TRBD1 (5 bases). The TCR sequence derives from a woman younger than 35 in good health. Material for sequencing was blood. The CDR3 sequence is CASSRDLEGGYTF. DNA of the CDR3: TGTGCCAGCAGCCGGGACCTTGAGGGTGGCTACACCTTC.